The entry below gives a single T cell receptor beta chain sequence along with its context. Its antigen is currently unknown. The entry originates in a study of radiation and T cells in renal cell carcinoma. The study's findings and limits: Top tumor clonotypes rose in blood 2 weeks post-radiation, then contracted.

The time point denotes: baseline pretreatment blood. The treatment denotes: 15 Gy SBRT to primary tumor, nephrectomy 4 weeks later. Blood was sampled at baseline, 2 weeks and 4 weeks after SBRT. The repertoire was sequenced with immunoSEQ multiplex PCR; TCRdb's copy has only in-frame clones and lacks some. The repertoire holds just over 95,000 clones, about 86% seen once, with approximately 7.9% in the top ten. This receptor was identified in a man over 45 with renal cell carcinoma. The sample here was blood, taken from a patient whose treatment included radiotherapy and nephrectomy.

The CDR3 DNA sequence: TGTGCCAGCAGTAAGACAGGGGGCGATTTCACCGGGGAGCTGTTTTTT. This sequence encodes CASSKTGGDFTGELFF. The gene calls are TRBV5-8 and TRBJ2-2, with 10 bases lining up with TRBD1. CDR1 and CDR2 from the germline V gene are SGHTS and YDEGEE. CDR3 length equals 16 residues. V lost 5 bases to trimming and J lost 4 bases; unmatched junction nucleotides: 8. The whole variable domain, remainder taken from reference TRBV5-8 and TRBJ2-2, is EAGVTQSPTHLIKTRGQQATLRCSPISGHTSVYWYQQALGLGLQFLLWYDEGEERNRGNFPPRFSGRQFPNYSSELNVNALELEDSALYLCASSKTGGDFTGELFFGEGSRLTVL.